Shown below are 15 T cell receptor beta chains from a single sample sequenced in a study of T cells expressing NK-cell markers. TCRdb reprocessed the 5' RACE reads, keeping one entry per CDR3 protein, no DNA. This specimen shows 400,000 to 550,000 distinct CDR3 sequences; the ten leading clones hold 7.3%. What was sequenced was blood T cells: a sorted CD56 or NKG2C T cell subset, CD4+ or CD8+ T cells, or bulk PBMC T cells (not recorded which). The receptors derive from a woman between 18 and 70 years old in good health.

The V gene is TRBV20-1, the J gene TRBJ2-7; the TCRdb D gene call, TRBD1, has no DNA to confirm it. The CDR3 consists of 15 residues. The germline gives CDR1 DFQATT, CDR2 SNEGSKA (reference sequence). The CDR3: CSARDPGGNAYEQYF.

The chain employs TRBV20-1 and TRBJ1-2; checking the TCRdb D call of TRBD1 is not possible without DNA. Germline assignment: CDR1 DFQATT and CDR2 SNEGSKA (reference sequence). There are 14 residues in the CDR3. The CDR3 region is CSARTFQGNYGYTF.

The V gene is TRBV4-2, the J gene TRBJ2-2. The CDR3 loop spans 13 amino acids. CDR1 is LGHNA, CDR2 YNFKEQ, per germline. CDR3 sequence: CASSQVFPGELFF.

This chain links TRBV6-1 with TRBJ2-1; TCRdb's D gene call, TRBD1, goes unchecked for lack of DNA. The CDR3 covers 15 residues. The germline V gene has CDR1 MNHNS and CDR2 SASEGT. The CDR3 is CASSRDTYSYNEQFF.

CDR3 region: CASSESFAGRNYGYTF. This chain links TRBV6-1 with TRBJ1-2. This CDR3 is built from 16 residues. Germline loops: CDR1 MNHNS, CDR2 SASEGT.

V and J are TRBV6-1 and TRBJ1-3; TCRdb's D call, TRBD1, is unchecked because there is no DNA. The CDR3 totals 14 residues. Germline CDR1 MNHNS, CDR2 SASEGT. The CDR3 spells CASSVRGSGNTIYF.

The CDR3 region is CASSLSPDSYEQYF. The V gene is TRBV28, the J gene TRBJ2-7; TCRdb names TRBD1, which stays unverified in the absence of DNA. CDR1 and CDR2 from the germline V gene are MDHEN and SYDVKM. This CDR3 region has 14 residues.

CDR3: CASSQETSGSYEQYF. The chain is built from TRBV4-2 and TRBJ2-7; the TCRdb call, TRBD2, lacks DNA for checking. CDR3 length: 15 amino acids. The germline gives CDR1 LGHNA, CDR2 YNFKEQ.

CDR3 in amino acids: CASSVSRGELFF. The chain couples TRBV9 to TRBJ2-2. This CDR3 is built from 12 residues. CDR1 SGDLS and CDR2 YYNGEE come from the germline V gene. The entire variable domain, with the rest obtained from reference TRBV9 and TRBJ2-2, is as follows: DSGVTQTPKHLITATGQRVTLRCSPRSGDLSVYWYQQSLDQGLQFLIQYYNGEERAKGNILERFSAQQFPDLHSELNLSSLELGDSALYFCASSVSRGELFFGEGSRLTVL.

J is TRBJ1-1 and V is TRBV4-2. This CDR3 has 14 residues. Germline lookup yields CDR1 LGHNA and CDR2 YNFKEQ. CDR3 amino acids: CASSQELMNTEAFF.

The gene calls are TRBV4-2 and TRBJ1-2. The CDR3 is 15 residues long. Looked up from germline, CDR1 is LGHNA and CDR2 is YNFKEQ. The CDR3 protein is CASSQVGGQNYGYTF.

The chain uses TRBV7-2 and TRBJ1-4. CDR3 size: 16 residues. Looked up from germline, CDR1 is SGHTA and CDR2 is FQGNSA. CDR3 region: CASSLGRKGGSEKLFF.

This CDR3 reads CASRGGAYDTQYF. The V call is TRBV2, the J call TRBJ2-3; TCRdb names TRBD1, which stays unverified in the absence of DNA. The germline gives CDR1 SNHLY, CDR2 FYNNEI. The CDR3 covers 13 residues.

This chain links TRBV20-1 with TRBJ2-1; absent DNA, TCRdb's TRBD2 call cannot be checked. The CDR3 totals 15 residues. The germline gives CDR1 DFQATT, CDR2 SNEGSKA (reference sequence). The CDR3 spells CSASLLAGTYNEQFF.

This chain connects TRBV6-1 to TRBJ1-1; TCRdb returns TRBD1, unconfirmable since there is no DNA. Germline-derived CDR1 and CDR2 are MNHNS and SASEGT. The CDR3 is 14 amino acids. CDR3 sequence reads: CASSPGTGFTEAFF.